This T cell receptor (beta chain) was captured in a study of control samples from healthy donors and cancer patients. TCRdb keeps only in-frame clones here, not all; method: immunoSEQ multiplex PCR. The table records 120,000 to 150,000 clones, about 90% of them present only once. This sequence originates from a man between 25 and 39 years old in good health. What was sequenced was blood.

CDR3 protein: CASSLAPGQGNYGYTF. CDR3 in DNA: TGCGCCAGCAGCTTGGCCCCGGGACAGGGTAACTATGGCTACACCTTC. The chain links TRBV5-1 to TRBJ1-2; the match to TRBD1 covers 9 bases. Trimming took 0 bases from V and 1 from J; bases not matched to a gene: 4. This CDR3 spans 16 amino acids. Germline values: CDR1 SGHRS, CDR2 YFSETQ.